Shown below are 29 T cell receptor beta chains from a single sample sequenced in a study of T cells after posttransplantation cyclophosphamide. TCRdb keeps only in-frame clones here, not all; method: immunoSEQ multiplex PCR. This sample has around 4,200 clones; 85% to 95% occur once, and the top ten carry over 0.55%. Sequenced sample: naive CD4+ T cells sorted from PBMCs. Every receptor here comes from a man in his fifties or sixties.

The CDR3 nucleotides read TGCGCCAGCAGCCAAGAATTTCGGGGGGTTCGGTACGAGCAGTACTTC. It specifies CASSQEFRGVRYEQYF. The chain employs TRBV4-1 and TRBJ2-7; 7 bases are shared with TRBD2. The CDR3 totals 16 residues. Trimming removed 0 bases from V and 4 bases from J; junction bases left unmatched: 9. Germline CDR1 and CDR2: MGHRA and YSYEKL.

The chain carries TRBV7-8 and TRBJ1-1; perhaps TRBD1 as D (5 bases). The CDR3 loop spans 16 amino acids. Between the trimmed V and J ends, which lost 5 bases and 1 base, there was a span of 17 bases. Per the germline V gene, CDR1 is SGHVS and CDR2 is FQNEAQ. The CDR3 DNA is TGTGCCAGCAGCCCGCGCAGGGTGGGCGGGAACACTGAAGCTTTCTTT. Translating it yields CASSPRRVGGNTEAFF. The variable domain in full, completed from reference TRBV7-8 and TRBJ1-1, reads GAGVSQSPRYKVAKRGQDVALRCDPISGHVSLFWYQQALGQGPEFLTYFQNEAQLDKSGLPSDRFFAERPEGSVSTLKIQRTQQEDSAVYLCASSPRRVGGNTEAFFGQGTRLTVV.

A remark on this clone: Its ends do not fully match the called genes, so a read error is possible. This rearrangement joins TRBV7-7 to TRBJ2-5; 9 nucleotides line up with TRBD1. Per the germline V gene, CDR1 is SSHAT and CDR2 is FNYEAQ (reference sequence). CDR3 length: 15 residues. In nucleotides, the CDR3 is TGTGCTAGCAGCTCCGGGACAGGGATACAAGAGACCCAGTACTTC. This gives the protein CASSSGTGIQETQYF. Complete variable domain (other parts from reference TRBV7-7 and TRBJ2-5): GAGVSQSPRYKVTKRGQDVTLRCDPISSHATLYWYQQALGQGPEFLTYFNYEAQPDKSGLPSDRFSAERPEGSISTLTIQRTEQRDSAMYRCASSSGTGIQETQYFGPGTRLLVL.

This clone has only one observation. V and J are TRBV14 and TRBJ2-1; the match to TRBD2 covers 8 bases. Looked up from germline, CDR1 is SGHDN and CDR2 is FVKESK. The ends lost 6 bases at V and 2 bases at J; junction bases unmatched: 9. The CDR3 loop spans 16 amino acids. The CDR3 DNA reads as TGTGCCAGCAGTCCCTATAGCGGGAACACCTACAATGAGCAGTTCTTC. It translates to CASSPYSGNTYNEQFF.

V usage is TRBV5-6 and J usage is TRBJ1-3, with D possibly matching TRBD1 (5 bases). Trimming left V 1 base short and J 7 bases short, with 18 bases between. The CDR3 runs to 16 residues. Germline V gene sequence: CDR1 SGHDT, CDR2 YYEEEE. CDR3 nucleotide sequence: TGTGCCAGCAGCTTGCGGCTGACAGAAGTGGTTAACACCATATATTTT. This sequence encodes CASSLRLTEVVNTIYF.

V and J are TRBV9 and TRBJ2-3; D perhaps matches TRBD1 (5 bases). V dropped 4 bases and J dropped 10 bases, with 16 bases sitting between them. This CDR3 has 13 residues. CDR1 and CDR2 from the germline V gene are SGDLS and YYNGEE. In nucleotides, the CDR3 is TGTGCCAGCAGCCCGGTAGAAGGGGCCCCGCAGTATTTT. This codes for CASSPVEGAPQYF.

V and J are TRBV6-5 and TRBJ2-7; possibly TRBD1 for D (6 bases). The CDR3 has 15 amino acids. Germline CDR1 reads MNHEY; CDR2 reads SVGAGI. Trimming stripped 6 bases from V and 3 bases from J, with 18 bases between. The chain's CDR3 is CASRQTTGTLYEQYF. Written as DNA, the CDR3 is TGTGCCAGCAGACAGACAACCGGGACACTCTACGAGCAGTACTTC.

V usage is TRBV7-9 and J usage is TRBJ1-1, with D maybe TRBD1 (6 bases). V shed 2 bases and J shed 4 bases, with 14 bases lying between them. The CDR3 has 15 amino acids. Germline values: CDR1 SEHNR, CDR2 FQNEAQ (reference sequence). The CDR3 sequence: CASSLYRQVGTEAFF. The DNA for the CDR3 is TGTGCCAGCAGCTTATATAGACAGGTAGGCACTGAAGCTTTCTTT.

This rearrangement joins TRBV18 to TRBJ2-2; perhaps TRBD2 as D (6 bases). V dropped 3 bases and J dropped 6 bases, with 17 bases sitting between them. The CDR3 covers 16 residues. The germline V gene has CDR1 KGHSH and CDR2 LQKENI. The CDR3 is CASSPIIGRSSGELFF. The CDR3, as DNA: TGTGCCAGCTCACCTATTATAGGGAGGTCGTCCGGGGAGCTGTTTTTT. The full variable domain, in which reference TRBV18 and TRBJ2-2 provide the parts outside the CDR3, is NAGVMQNPRHLVRRRGQEARLRCSPMKGHSHVYWYRQLPEEGLKFMVYLQKENIIDESGMPKERFSAEFPKEGPSILRIQQVVRGDSAAYFCASSPIIGRSSGELFFGEGSRLTVL.

The chain employs TRBV5-1 and TRBJ2-7; perhaps TRBD2 as D (6 bases). Trimming shortened V by 6 bases and J by 6 bases, and 13 bases separated the two germline ends. CDR1 is SGHRS, CDR2 YFSETQ, per germline. The CDR3 length is 12 residues. DNA for the CDR3: TGCGCCAGCACGGGGACTGGGCCCGAGCAGTACTTC. This translates into CASTGTGPEQYF.

The chain uses TRBV4-1 and TRBJ2-7; TRBD1 is a possible D gene (5 bases). The CDR3 contains 16 residues. CDR1 is MGHRA, CDR2 YSYEKL, per germline. V gave up 4 bases and J gave up 1 base, with 17 bases separating them. This chain's CDR3 is CASSLRQTSISYEQYF. The CDR3 bases are TGCGCCAGCAGCCTGCGACAGACTTCCATTTCCTACGAGCAGTACTTC.

CDR3 nucleotides: TGTGCCAGCAGCCAAGGGGCTAGCGGGGGCCTTTCCTACGAGCAGTACTTC. It specifies CASSQGASGGLSYEQYF. The chain uses TRBV4-2 and TRBJ2-7; 10 nucleotides match TRBD2. The CDR3 has 17 residues. Germline CDR1 and CDR2: LGHNA and YNFKEQ. V dropped 1 base and J dropped 1; count of bases not matched to a gene: 7.

The V and J genes are TRBV5-1 and TRBJ1-2, with no clear D. The CDR3 extends over 14 amino acids. Trimming cost V 4 bases and J 4 bases, with 14 bases left between them. Per germline, CDR1 SGHRS and CDR2 YFSETQ. Here the CDR3 DNA reads TGCGCCAGCAGCGAAAATCCGAGTCCCTATGGCTACACCTTC. It encodes CASSENPSPYGYTF.

The rearrangement links TRBV19 to TRBJ2-7; D is perhaps TRBD1 (7 bases). This CDR3 spans 15 amino acids. Germline CDR1 and CDR2: LNHDA and SQIVND (reference sequence). The V and J ends lost 6 bases and 5 bases respectively, with 20 bases between them. CDR3 protein: CASRIGGTVSNEQYF. The CDR3 DNA reads TGTGCCAGTAGAATCGGAGGGACAGTTTCGAACGAGCAGTACTTC.

Comments on this clone: This sample also contains other DNA sequences that code for the same CDR3. CDR3 sequence reads: CASSLGGGNYGYTF. CDR3 nucleotides: TGTGCCAGCAGCTTAGGCGGGGGTAACTATGGCTACACCTTC. The V call is TRBV7-2, the J call TRBJ1-2; weak D call: TRBD1 (5 bases). There are 14 residues in the CDR3. Germline V gene sequence: CDR1 SGHTA, CDR2 FQGNSA. Trimming removed 1 base from V and 1 base from J, with 7 bases in between.

The chain carries TRBV5-1 and TRBJ2-1; TRBD2 aligns across 10 bases. Germline CDR1 SGHRS, CDR2 YFSETQ. V shed 4 bases and J 5 bases; nucleotides not matched to a gene: 9. The length of the CDR3 is 16 residues. CDR3: CASSLSSGRVDNEQFF. CDR3 sequence (DNA): TGCGCCAGCAGCCTGTCAAGCGGGAGGGTTGACAATGAGCAGTTCTTC.

This chain joins TRBV7-2 and TRBJ1-2; 7 bases line up with TRBD1. The CDR3 runs to 12 residues. V was pared by 8 bases and J by 5 bases, with 5 bases of the junction left unmatched. Per germline, CDR1 SGHTA and CDR2 FQGNSA. This CDR3 reads CASGGQYYGYTF. CDR3 coding DNA: TGTGCCAGCGGGGGACAGTATTATGGCTACACCTTC. Supplemented by reference TRBV7-2 and TRBJ1-2, the full variable domain reads GAGVSQSPSNKVTEKGKDVELRCDPISGHTALYWYRQSLGQGLEFLIYFQGNSAPDKSGLPSDRFSAERTGGSVSTLTIQRTQQEDSAVYLCASGGQYYGYTFGSGTRLTVV.

The chain joins TRBV30 to TRBJ2-5, with TRBD2 as a possible D gene (7 bases). V shed 3 bases and J shed 5 bases, with 16 bases lying between them. The germline V gene has CDR1 GTSNPN and CDR2 SVGIG (reference sequence). The CDR3 runs to 14 residues. The chain's CDR3 is CAWRLRGGGETQYF. In DNA, the CDR3 is TGTGCCTGGAGATTGAGGGGAGGGGGGGAGACCCAGTACTTC.

The chain joins TRBV7-2 to TRBJ2-2; D is unclear. Per germline, CDR1 SGHTA and CDR2 FQGNSA. V lost 4 bases and J 2 bases, leaving 5 bases between the germline ends. The CDR3 length is 13 residues. The DNA of the CDR3 is TGTGCCAGCAGCTCCCTAAACACCGGGGAGCTGTTTTTT. Encoded protein: CASSSLNTGELFF.

The chain carries TRBV9 and TRBJ1-5, with D possibly TRBD1 on 6 matching bases. CDR3 length: 14 residues. In germline, CDR1 is SGDLS, CDR2 YYNGEE. The V gene lost 1 base and the J gene lost 2 bases, with 7 bases spanning the gap. As DNA, the CDR3 is TGTGCCAGCAGCGTATCAGGGGGCAATCAGCCCCAGCATTTT. It yields the protein CASSVSGGNQPQHF.

The rearrangement uses TRBV5-4 and TRBJ2-2; 8 positions agree with TRBD1. With V trimmed by 4 bases and J by 2 bases, 7 bases remained unmatched. CDR1 and CDR2 from the germline V gene are SGHNT and YYREEE (reference sequence). This CDR3 contains 16 residues. The CDR3 loop is CASSRMGTGNTGELFF. In DNA, the CDR3 is TGTGCCAGCAGCCGGATGGGGACAGGTAACACCGGGGAGCTGTTTTTT.

This chain links TRBV10-1 with TRBJ2-1, with D tentatively TRBD1 (6 bases). Germline V gene lookup returns CDR1 WNHNN and CDR2 SYGVQD (reference sequence). The CDR3 is 16 residues long. Trimming removed 0 bases at V and 4 bases at J, with 13 bases between. This chain's CDR3 is CASSESRGQFYNEQFF. The CDR3 nucleotides read TGCGCCAGCAGTGAGTCGAGGGGACAATTTTACAATGAGCAGTTCTTC.

V and J are TRBV11-3 and TRBJ2-5; possible D gene TRBD2, 6 bases. CDR1 and CDR2 from the germline V gene are SGHNT and YENEEA. This CDR3 contains 14 residues. Trimming shortened V by 2 bases and J by 11 bases, and 18 bases separated the two germline ends. The CDR3: CASSLRDSAGEQYF. In nucleotides, the CDR3 is TGTGCCAGCAGCTTAAGGGACTCAGCTGGTGAGCAGTACTTC.

The chain joins TRBV21-1 to TRBJ2-5; the D call in the table, TRBD2, was not verified against the DNA. TRBV21-1 is labeled a pseudogene. This CDR3 has 16 amino acids. The CDR3 nucleotides are TGTGCCAGCAGCAAACTACTAGCGGGGTTCCAAGAGACCCAGTACTTC. Amino acids: CASSKLLAGFQETQYF.

The V call is TRBV5-5, the J call TRBJ2-7; D gene unclear. The length of the CDR3 is 11 residues. Trimming took off 1 base at V and 7 bases at J, with 6 bases between the two ends. CDR1 is SGHKS, CDR2 YYEKEE, per germline (reference sequence). The CDR3 is CASSLLREQYF. CDR3 bases: TGTGCCAGCAGCTTGCTGCGGGAGCAGTACTTC.

As DNA, the CDR3 is TGTGCCAGCAGTCCCGGGACATATGAAAAACTGTTTTTT. This sequence encodes CASSPGTYEKLFF. The chain joins TRBV6-6 to TRBJ1-4, with D perhaps TRBD1 (6 bases). Germline loops: CDR1 MNHNY, CDR2 SVGAGI (reference sequence). V lost 5 bases and J lost 6, with 10 bases in between. This CDR3 is 13 amino acids long.

V is TRBV27 and J is TRBJ2-7, with 9 bases lining up with TRBD1. Trimming cost V 3 bases and J 5 bases; bases outside gene matches: 5. Germline lookup yields CDR1 MNHEY and CDR2 SMNVEV (reference sequence). This CDR3 region has 14 residues. The DNA for the CDR3 is TGTGCCAGCAGTTTGTGGACAGGGGCCAACGAGCAGTACTTC. It is translated as CASSLWTGANEQYF.

This chain joins TRBV5-1 and TRBJ2-2; TRBD2 matches 12 bases. CDR1 SGHRS and CDR2 YFSETQ come from the germline V gene. Trimming took 0 bases from V and 6 from J; bases not matched to a gene: 6. The CDR3 is made up of 17 amino acids. CDR3 sequence reads: CASSLAALAGGAGELFF. Here the CDR3 DNA reads TGCGCCAGCAGCTTGGCGGCACTAGCGGGAGGAGCCGGGGAGCTGTTTTTT.

The genes are TRBV5-4 and TRBJ2-7; no firm D call. Looked up from germline, CDR1 is SGHNT and CDR2 is YYREEE (reference sequence). The V gene lost 3 bases and the J gene lost 1 base, with 17 bases spanning the gap. CDR3 size: 16 residues. CDR3 nucleotide sequence: TGTGCCAGCAGCTCAACCGGGTCCTCCGTATCCTACGAGCAGTACTTC. Translated, it gives CASSSTGSSVSYEQYF.